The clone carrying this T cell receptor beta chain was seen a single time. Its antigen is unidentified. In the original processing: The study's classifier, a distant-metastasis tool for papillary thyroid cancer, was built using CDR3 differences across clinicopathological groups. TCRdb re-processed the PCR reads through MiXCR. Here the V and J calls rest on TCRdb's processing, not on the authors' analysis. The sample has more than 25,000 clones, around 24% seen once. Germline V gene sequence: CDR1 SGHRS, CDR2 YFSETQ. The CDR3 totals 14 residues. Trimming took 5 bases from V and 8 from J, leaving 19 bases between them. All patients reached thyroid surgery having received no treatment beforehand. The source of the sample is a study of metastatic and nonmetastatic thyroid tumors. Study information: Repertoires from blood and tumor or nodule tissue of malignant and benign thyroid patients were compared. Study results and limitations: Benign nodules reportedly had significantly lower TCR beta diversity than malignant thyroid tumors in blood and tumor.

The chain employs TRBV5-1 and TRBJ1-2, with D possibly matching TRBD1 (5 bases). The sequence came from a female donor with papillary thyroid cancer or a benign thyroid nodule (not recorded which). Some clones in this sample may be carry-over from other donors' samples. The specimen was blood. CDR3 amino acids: CASRKGRDQVGYTF. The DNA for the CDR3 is TGCGCCAGCAGGAAAGGTAGGGACCAGGTAGGCTACACCTTC.